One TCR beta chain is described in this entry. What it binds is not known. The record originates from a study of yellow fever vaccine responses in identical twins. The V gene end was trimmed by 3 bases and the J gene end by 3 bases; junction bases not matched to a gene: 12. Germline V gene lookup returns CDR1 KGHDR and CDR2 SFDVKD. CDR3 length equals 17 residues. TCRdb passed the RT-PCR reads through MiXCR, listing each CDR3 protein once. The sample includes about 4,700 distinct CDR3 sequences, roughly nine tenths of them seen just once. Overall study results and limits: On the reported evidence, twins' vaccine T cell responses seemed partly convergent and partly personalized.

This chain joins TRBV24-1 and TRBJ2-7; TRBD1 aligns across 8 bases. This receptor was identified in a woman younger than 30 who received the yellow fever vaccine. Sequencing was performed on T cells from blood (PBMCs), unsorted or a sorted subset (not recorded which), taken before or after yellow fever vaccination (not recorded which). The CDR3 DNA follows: TGTGCCACCAGTGATACAATTGAGGACAGGGAGGTCTACGAGCAGTACTTC. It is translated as CATSDTIEDREVYEQYF.